The next 2 T cell receptor beta chains were all read from a single sample in a study of a mutant IDH1 vaccine in newly diagnosed glioma. Here immunoSEQ multiplex PCR was the method, and the copy in TCRdb shows in-frame clones only, minus some. The sample records 35,000 to 40,000 clones, just under 95% being singletons. Time point specified: baseline, week 1 (first vaccination visit). The treatment denotes: pre-vaccination baseline after standard-of-care therapy. Source: PBMCs, taken from a glioma patient treated with radiotherapy, temozolomide or both. The receptors were gathered from a man aged 18-30 years with glioma.

The genes are TRBV7-9 and TRBJ2-1; D possibly corresponds to TRBD2 (6 bases). CDR3 length: 14 residues. Germline V gives CDR1 SEHNR, CDR2 FQNEAQ (reference sequence). The V end was cut by 3 bases, the J end by 5 bases, with 11 bases between. The CDR3 loop is CASSFRERHNEQFF. DNA for the CDR3: TGTGCCAGCAGCTTCCGGGAGAGGCACAATGAGCAGTTCTTC.

This chain links TRBV10-3 with TRBJ1-2; a possible D gene is TRBD1 (5 bases). The CDR3 spans 13 residues. V was pared by 6 bases and J by 4 bases, with 12 bases between. Looked up from germline, CDR1 is ENHRY and CDR2 is SYGVKD. This CDR3 reads CAISQTVSYGYTF. DNA for the CDR3: TGTGCCATCAGCCAGACAGTGTCCTATGGCTACACCTTC.